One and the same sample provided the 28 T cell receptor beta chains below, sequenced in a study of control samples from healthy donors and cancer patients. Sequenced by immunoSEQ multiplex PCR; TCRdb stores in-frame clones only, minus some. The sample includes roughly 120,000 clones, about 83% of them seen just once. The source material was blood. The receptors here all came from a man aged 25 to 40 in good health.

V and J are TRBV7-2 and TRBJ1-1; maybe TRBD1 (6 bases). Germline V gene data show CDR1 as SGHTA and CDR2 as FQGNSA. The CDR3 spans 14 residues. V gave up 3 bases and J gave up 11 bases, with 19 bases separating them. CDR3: CASSFGSGNRVAFF. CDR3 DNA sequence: TGTGCCAGCAGCTTTGGTTCAGGTAACAGGGTGGCTTTCTTT.

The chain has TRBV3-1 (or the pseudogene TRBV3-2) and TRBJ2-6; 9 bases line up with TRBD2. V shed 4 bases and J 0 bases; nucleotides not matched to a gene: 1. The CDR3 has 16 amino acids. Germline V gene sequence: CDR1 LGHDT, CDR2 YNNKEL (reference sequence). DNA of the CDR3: TGTGCCAGCAGCCGCGGGGGGGCCTCTGGGGCCAACGTCCTGACTTTC. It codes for CASSRGGASGANVLTF.

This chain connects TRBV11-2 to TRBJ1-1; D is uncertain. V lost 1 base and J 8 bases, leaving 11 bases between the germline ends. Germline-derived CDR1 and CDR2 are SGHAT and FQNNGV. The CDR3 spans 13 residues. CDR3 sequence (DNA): TGTGCCAGCAGCTTAGGGAGGTGGCCAGAAGCTTTCTTT. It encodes CASSLGRWPEAFF.

The CDR3 DNA follows: TGTGCCAGCAGGGACGGGAACACTGAAGCTTTCTTT. This encodes CASRDGNTEAFF. The V and J genes are TRBV6-6 and TRBJ1-1, with D uncertain. This CDR3 has 12 residues. From germline, CDR1 is MNHNY and CDR2 SVGAGI (reference sequence). Trimming took 6 bases from V and 1 from J, leaving 6 bases between them.

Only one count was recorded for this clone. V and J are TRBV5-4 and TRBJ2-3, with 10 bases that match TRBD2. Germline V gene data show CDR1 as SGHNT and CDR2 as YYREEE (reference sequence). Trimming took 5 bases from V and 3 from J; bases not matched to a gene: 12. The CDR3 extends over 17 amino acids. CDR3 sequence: CASRPDLSGGNTDTQYF. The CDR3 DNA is TGTGCCAGCAGACCAGATCTTAGCGGGGGGAATACAGATACGCAGTATTTT. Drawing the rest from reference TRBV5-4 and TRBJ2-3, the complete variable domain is ETGVTQSPTHLIKTRGQQVTLRCSSQSGHNTVSWYQQALGQGPQFIFQYYREEENGRGNFPPRFSGLQFPNYSSELNVNALELDDSALYLCASRPDLSGGNTDTQYFGPGTRLTVL.

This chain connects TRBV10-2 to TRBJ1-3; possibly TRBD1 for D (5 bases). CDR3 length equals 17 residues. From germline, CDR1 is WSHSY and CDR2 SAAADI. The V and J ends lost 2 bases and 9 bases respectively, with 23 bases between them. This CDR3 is CASSENAGATVKTTIYF. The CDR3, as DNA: TGCGCCAGCAGTGAGAATGCTGGAGCGACAGTCAAAACCACCATATATTTT.

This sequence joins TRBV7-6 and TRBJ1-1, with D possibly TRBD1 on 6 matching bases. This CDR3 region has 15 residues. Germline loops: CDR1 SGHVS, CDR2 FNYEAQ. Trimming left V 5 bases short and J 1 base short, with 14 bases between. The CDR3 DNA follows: TGTGCCAGCAGCGATAACAGGGCGGGGAACACTGAAGCTTTCTTT. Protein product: CASSDNRAGNTEAFF.

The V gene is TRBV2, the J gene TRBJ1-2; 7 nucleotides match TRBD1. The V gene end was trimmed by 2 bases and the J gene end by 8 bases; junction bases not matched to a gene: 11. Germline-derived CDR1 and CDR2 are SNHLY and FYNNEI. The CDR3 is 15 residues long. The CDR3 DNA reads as TGTGCCAGCAGTGAAACCGACAGGGCCGTGCAAGGCTACACCTTC. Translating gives CASSETDRAVQGYTF.

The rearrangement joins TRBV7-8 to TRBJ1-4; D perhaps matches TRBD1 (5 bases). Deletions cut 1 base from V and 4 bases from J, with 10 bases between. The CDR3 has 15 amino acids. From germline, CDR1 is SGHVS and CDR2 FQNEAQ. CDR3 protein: CASSLGRDGNEKLFF. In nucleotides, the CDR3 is TGTGCCAGCAGCTTAGGGAGGGACGGTAATGAAAAACTGTTTTTT.

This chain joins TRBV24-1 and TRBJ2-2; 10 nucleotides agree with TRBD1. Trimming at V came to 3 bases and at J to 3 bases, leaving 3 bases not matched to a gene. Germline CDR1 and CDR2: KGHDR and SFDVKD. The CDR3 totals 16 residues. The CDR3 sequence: CATSDPGQGYTGELFF. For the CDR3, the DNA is TGTGCCACCAGTGATCCGGGACAGGGGTACACCGGGGAGCTGTTTTTT.

The CDR3 loop reads CASSVGQTLGNEQFF. The CDR3 bases are TGTGCCAGCAGCGTAGGACAAACCCTAGGCAATGAGCAGTTCTTC. This chain joins TRBV9 and TRBJ2-1; D remains ambiguous. The V end was cut by 0 bases, the J end by 6 bases, with 13 bases between. This CDR3 contains 15 residues. The germline gives CDR1 SGDLS, CDR2 YYNGEE. Full variable domain (rest looked up from reference TRBV9 and TRBJ2-1): DSGVTQTPKHLITATGQRVTLRCSPRSGDLSVYWYQQSLDQGLQFLIQYYNGEERAKGNILERFSAQQFPDLHSELNLSSLELGDSALYFCASSVGQTLGNEQFFGPGTRLTVL.

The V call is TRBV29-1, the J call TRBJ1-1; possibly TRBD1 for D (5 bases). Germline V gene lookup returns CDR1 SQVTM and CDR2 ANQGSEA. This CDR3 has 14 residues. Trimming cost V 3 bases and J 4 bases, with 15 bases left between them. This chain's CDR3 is CSVDFPAQGTEAFF. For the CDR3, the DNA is TGCAGCGTTGATTTTCCAGCCCAGGGCACTGAAGCTTTCTTT. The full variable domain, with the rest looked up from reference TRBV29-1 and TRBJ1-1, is SAVISQKPSRDICQRGTSLTIQCQVDSQVTMMFWYRQQPGQSLTLIATANQGSEATYESGFVIDKFPISRPNLTFSTLTVSNMSPEDSSIYLCSVDFPAQGTEAFFGQGTRLTVV.

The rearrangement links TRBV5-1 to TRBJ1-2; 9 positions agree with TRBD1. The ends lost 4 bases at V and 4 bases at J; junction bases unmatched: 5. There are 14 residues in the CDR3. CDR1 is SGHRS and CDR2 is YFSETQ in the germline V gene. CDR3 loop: CASSVTGGSYGYTF. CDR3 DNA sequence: TGCGCCAGCAGCGTCACAGGGGGCAGCTATGGCTACACCTTC.

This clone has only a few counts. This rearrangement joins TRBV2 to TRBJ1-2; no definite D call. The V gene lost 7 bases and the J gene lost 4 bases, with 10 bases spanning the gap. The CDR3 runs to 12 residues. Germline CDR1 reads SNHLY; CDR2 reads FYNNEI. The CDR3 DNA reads TGTGCCAGCAAGGAATACGGCTATGGCTACACCTTC. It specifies CASKEYGYGYTF.

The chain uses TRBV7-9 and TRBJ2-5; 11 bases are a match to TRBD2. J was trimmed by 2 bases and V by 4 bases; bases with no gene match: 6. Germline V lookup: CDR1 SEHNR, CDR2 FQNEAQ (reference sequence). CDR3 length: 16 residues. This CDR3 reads CASSWAGLAAQETQYF. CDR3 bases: TGTGCCAGCAGCTGGGCGGGACTAGCGGCTCAAGAGACCCAGTACTTC.

CDR3 sequence (DNA): TGCGCCAGCTCCCTGGACAATGCATTACGAAACACCATATATTTT. Translating it yields CASSLDNALRNTIYF. The chain combines TRBV4-1 with TRBJ1-3, with D tentatively TRBD1 (5 bases). Trimming took 8 bases from V and 5 from J, leaving 19 bases between them. CDR1 is MGHRA and CDR2 is YSYEKL in the germline V gene. This CDR3 spans 15 amino acids.

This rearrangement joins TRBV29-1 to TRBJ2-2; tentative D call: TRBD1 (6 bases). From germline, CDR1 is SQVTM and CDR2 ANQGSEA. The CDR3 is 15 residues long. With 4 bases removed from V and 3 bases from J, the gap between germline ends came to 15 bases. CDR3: CSVVGGPRDTGELFF. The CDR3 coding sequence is TGCAGCGTTGTTGGGGGCCCGCGGGACACCGGGGAGCTGTTTTTT.

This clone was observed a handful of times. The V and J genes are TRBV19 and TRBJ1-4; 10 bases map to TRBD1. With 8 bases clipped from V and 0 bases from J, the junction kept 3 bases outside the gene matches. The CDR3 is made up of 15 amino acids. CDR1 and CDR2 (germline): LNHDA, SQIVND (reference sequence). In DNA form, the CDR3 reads TGTGCCAGTGGACAGGGGGGAACAACTAATGAAAAACTGTTTTTT. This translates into CASGQGGTTNEKLFF. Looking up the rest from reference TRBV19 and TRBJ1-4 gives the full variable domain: DGGITQSPKYLFRKEGQNVTLSCEQNLNHDAMYWYRQDPGQGLRLIYYSQIVNDFQKGDIAEGYSVSREKKESFPLTVTSAQKNPTAFYLCASGQGGTTNEKLFFGSGTQLSVL.

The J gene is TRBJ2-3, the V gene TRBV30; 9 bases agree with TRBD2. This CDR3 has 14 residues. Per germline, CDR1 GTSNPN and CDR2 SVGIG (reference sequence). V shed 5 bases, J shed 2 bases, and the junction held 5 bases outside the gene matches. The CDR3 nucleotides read TGTGCCTGGGAGCGGGGGGTCCCCACAGATACGCAGTATTTT. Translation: CAWERGVPTDTQYF.

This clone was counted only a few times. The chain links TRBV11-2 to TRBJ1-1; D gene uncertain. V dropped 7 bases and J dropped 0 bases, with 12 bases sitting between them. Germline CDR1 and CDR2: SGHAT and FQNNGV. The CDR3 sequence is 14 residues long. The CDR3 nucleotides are TGTGCCAGCAACAGTAAATCCATGAACACTGAAGCTTTCTTT. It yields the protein CASNSKSMNTEAFF.

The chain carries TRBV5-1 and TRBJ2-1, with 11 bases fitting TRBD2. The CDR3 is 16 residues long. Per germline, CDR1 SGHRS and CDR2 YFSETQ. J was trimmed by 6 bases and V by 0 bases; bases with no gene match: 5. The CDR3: CASSLVASGGFNEQFF. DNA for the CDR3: TGCGCCAGCAGCTTGGTGGCTAGCGGGGGGTTCAATGAGCAGTTCTTC.

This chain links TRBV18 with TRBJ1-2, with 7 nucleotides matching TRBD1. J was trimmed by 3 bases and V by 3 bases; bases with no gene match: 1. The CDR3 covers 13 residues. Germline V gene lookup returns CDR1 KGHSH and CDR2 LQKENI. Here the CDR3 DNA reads TGTGCCAGCTCACCCGGGACAGACTATGGCTACACCTTC. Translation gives CASSPGTDYGYTF.

The CDR3 DNA follows: TGTGCCAGCAGCCCATCCAGTAGCTCCTACAATGAGCAGTTCTTC. This translates into CASSPSSSSYNEQFF. The J gene is TRBJ2-1, the V gene TRBV4-2; D ambiguous. This CDR3 is built from 15 residues. Germline values: CDR1 LGHNA, CDR2 YNFKEQ. Trimming shortened V by 4 bases and J by 0 bases, and 10 bases separated the two germline ends.

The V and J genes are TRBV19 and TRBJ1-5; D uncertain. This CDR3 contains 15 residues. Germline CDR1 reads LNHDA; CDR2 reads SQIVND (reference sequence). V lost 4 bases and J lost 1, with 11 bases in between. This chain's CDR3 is CASSKSKGSNQPQHF. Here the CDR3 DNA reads TGTGCCAGTAGTAAGTCTAAGGGCAGCAATCAGCCCCAGCATTTT. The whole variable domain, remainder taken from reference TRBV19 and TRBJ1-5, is DGGITQSPKYLFRKEGQNVTLSCEQNLNHDAMYWYRQDPGQGLRLIYYSQIVNDFQKGDIAEGYSVSREKKESFPLTVTSAQKNPTAFYLCASSKSKGSNQPQHFGDGTRLSIL.

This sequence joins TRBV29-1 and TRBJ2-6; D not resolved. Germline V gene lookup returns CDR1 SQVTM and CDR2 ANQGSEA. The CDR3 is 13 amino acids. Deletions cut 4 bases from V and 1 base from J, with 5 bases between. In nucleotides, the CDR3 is TGCAGCGTTGGTATTTCTGGGGCCAACGTCCTGACTTTC. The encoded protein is CSVGISGANVLTF.

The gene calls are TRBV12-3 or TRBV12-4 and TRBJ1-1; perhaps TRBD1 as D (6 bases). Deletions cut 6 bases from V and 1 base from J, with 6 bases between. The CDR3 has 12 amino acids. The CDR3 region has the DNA TGTGCCAGCAGGGGACAGAACACTGAAGCTTTCTTT. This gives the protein CASRGQNTEAFF.

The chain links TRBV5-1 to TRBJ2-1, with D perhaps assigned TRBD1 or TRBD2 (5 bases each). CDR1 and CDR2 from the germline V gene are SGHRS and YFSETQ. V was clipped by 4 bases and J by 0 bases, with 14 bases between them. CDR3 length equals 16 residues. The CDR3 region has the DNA TGCGCCAGCAGCAGTACCGGGACGGCCTCCTACAATGAGCAGTTCTTC. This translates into CASSSTGTASYNEQFF.

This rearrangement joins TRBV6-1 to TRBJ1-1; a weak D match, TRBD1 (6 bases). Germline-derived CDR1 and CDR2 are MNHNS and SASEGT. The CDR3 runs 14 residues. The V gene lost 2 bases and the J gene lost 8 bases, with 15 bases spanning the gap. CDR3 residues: CASSEMGGSGEAFF. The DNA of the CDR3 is TGTGCCAGCAGTGAAATGGGGGGCTCAGGCGAAGCTTTCTTT.